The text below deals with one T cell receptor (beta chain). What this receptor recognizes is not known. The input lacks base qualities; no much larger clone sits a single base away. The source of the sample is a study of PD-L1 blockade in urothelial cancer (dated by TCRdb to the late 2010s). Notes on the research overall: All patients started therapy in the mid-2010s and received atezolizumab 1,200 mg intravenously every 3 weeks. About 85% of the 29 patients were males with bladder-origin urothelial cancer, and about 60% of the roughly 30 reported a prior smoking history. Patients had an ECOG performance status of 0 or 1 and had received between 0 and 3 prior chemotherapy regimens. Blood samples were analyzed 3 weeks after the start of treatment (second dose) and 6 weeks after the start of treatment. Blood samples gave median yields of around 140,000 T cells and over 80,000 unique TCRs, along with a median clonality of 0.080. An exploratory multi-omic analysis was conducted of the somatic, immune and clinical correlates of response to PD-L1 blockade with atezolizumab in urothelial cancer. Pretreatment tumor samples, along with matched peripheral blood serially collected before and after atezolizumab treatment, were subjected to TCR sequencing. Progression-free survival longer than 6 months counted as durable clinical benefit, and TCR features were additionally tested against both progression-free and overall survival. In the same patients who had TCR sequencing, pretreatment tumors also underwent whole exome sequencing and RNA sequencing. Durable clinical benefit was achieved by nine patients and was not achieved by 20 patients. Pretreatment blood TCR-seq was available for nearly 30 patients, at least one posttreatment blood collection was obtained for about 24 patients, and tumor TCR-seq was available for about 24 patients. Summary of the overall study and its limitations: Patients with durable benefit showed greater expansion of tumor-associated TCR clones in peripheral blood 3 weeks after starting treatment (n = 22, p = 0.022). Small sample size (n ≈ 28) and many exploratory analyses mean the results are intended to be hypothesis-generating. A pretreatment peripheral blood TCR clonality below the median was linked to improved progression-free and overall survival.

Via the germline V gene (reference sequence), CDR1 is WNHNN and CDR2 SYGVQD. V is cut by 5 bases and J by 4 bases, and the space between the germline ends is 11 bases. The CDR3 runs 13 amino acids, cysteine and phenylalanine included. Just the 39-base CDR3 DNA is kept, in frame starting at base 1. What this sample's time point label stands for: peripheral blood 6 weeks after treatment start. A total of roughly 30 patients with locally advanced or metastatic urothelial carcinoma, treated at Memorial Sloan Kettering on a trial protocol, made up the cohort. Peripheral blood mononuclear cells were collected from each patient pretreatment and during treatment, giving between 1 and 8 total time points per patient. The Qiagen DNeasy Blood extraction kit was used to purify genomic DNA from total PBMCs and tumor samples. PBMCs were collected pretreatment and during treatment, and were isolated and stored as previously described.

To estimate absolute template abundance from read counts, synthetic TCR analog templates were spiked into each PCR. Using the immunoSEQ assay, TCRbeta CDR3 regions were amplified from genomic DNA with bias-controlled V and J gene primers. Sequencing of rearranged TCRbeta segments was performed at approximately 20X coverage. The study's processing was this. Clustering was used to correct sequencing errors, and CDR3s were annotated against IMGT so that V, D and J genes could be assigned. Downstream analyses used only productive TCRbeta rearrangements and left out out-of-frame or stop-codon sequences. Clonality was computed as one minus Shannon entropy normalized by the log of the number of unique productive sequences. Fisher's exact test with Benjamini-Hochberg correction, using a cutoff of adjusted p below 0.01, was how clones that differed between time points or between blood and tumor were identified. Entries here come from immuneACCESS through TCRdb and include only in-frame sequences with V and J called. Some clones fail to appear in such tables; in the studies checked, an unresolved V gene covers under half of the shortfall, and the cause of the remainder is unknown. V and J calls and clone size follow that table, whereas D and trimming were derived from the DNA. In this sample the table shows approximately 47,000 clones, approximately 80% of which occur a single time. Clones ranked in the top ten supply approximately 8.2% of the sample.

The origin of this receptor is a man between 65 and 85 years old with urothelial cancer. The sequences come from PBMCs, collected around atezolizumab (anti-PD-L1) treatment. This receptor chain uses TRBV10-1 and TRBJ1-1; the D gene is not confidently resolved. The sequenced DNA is TGCGCCAGCAGTCACGGGGTGTTCACTGAAGCTTTCTTT. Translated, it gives CASSHGVFTEAFF.